This is a list of T cell receptor beta chains from one sample in a study of OX40 agonist ivuxolimab in advanced cancers. Profiling relied on immunoSEQ multiplex PCR, and the TCRdb table lists in-frame clones only, not all of them. This table has over 55,000 clones, about 80% appearing once. The specimen comprised CD4+ or CD8+ T cells sorted from blood, sampled in a trial of the OX40 agonist ivuxolimab. The origin of the receptors is an adult with an advanced solid tumor such as melanoma, head and neck, liver or kidney cancer. CDR3s leave out the opening cysteine and the closing phenylalanine or tryptophan.

length	V	J	CDR3
13	TRBV27	TRBJ2-3	ASSLTSGSTDTQY
9	TRBV20-1	TRBJ2-5	SARGQGSLY
13	TRBV6-6	TRBJ2-7	ASKPGTGTSYEQY
16	TRBV5-1	TRBJ2-7	ASSLEFWASARSYEQY
13	TRBV10-3	TRBJ2-3	AISAGTSGTDTQY
13	TRBV10-2	TRBJ2-1	ASSPGTSGRLEQF
13	TRBV5-4	TRBJ1-2	ASSFAFVGNYGYT
15	TRBV19	TRBJ1-4	ASSLRQGAATNEKLF
12	TRBV9	TRBJ2-1	ASRPGISYNEQF
14	TRBV2	TRBJ1-4	ASSMGQPSLNEKLF
13	TRBV5-6	TRBJ2-2	ASSPDGRNTGELF
12	TRBV11-3	TRBJ2-7	ASSLEFGSYEQY
11	TRBV27	TRBJ2-2	ASSPWEPGELF
10	TRBV6-1	TRBJ1-3	ASIYSGNTIY
13	TRBV7-9	TRBJ2-3	ASSFIAGRADTQY
12	TRBV10-1	TRBJ2-1	ASSATGVRHEQF
10	TRBV10-3	TRBJ1-1	AISEAGGVAF
12	TRBV7-2	TRBJ1-2	ASSLALTGTGYT